The entry below gives a single T cell receptor beta chain sequence along with its context. Other DNA sequences within the sample encode an identical CDR3. These data come from a study of blood T cell repertoires in COVID-19. This table comes from immunoSEQ multiplex PCR, and its TCRdb copy is limited to in-frame clones, with some not included. The sample lists hundreds of thousands of clones; around 87% were seen once. The CDR3 consists of 13 residues. V was clipped by 3 bases and J by 1 base, with 9 bases between them. Per germline, CDR1 GTSNPN and CDR2 SVGIG (reference sequence). Sample: PBMCs or T cells enriched from blood (not recorded which). The TCR was taken from a man aged 35-49 years in a cohort exposed to, infected with or recovered from COVID-19 (not recorded which). The rearrangement uses TRBV30 and TRBJ1-1, with D perhaps TRBD1 (5 bases). The CDR3 here is CAWSHQGNTEAFF. The CDR3 coding sequence is TGTGCCTGGAGCCATCAGGGGAACACTGAAGCTTTCTTT.